A selection of T cell receptor beta chains follows, all from one sample in a study of T cell responses to AZD1222 COVID-19 vaccine. Using immunoSEQ multiplex PCR, the repertoire was profiled, and TCRdb retains in-frame clones only, with some absent. The sample carries 130,000 or so clones, under 90% recorded once. Sequencing was performed on peripheral blood, taken on day 0 of AZD1222 vaccination. The receptors originated from an adult in good health. The CDR3 runs from the conserved cysteine through the conserved F or W. D genes are given only for firm matches. Rows may omit the clone size; those that give it use once, few, many or a size class.

v_call	clone_size	j_call	d_call	cdr3_aa	cdr3_nt
TRBV5-8	-	TRBJ1-5	TRBD1	CASSDSGQGVGNQPQHF	TGTGCCAGCAGCGACTCCGGACAGGGGGTGGGCAATCAGCCCCAGCATTTT
TRBV4-1	-	TRBJ2-4	-	CASSALVLAKNIQYF	TGCGCCAGCAGCGCTCTGGTTTTAGCCAAAAACATTCAGTACTTC
TRBV3-1/TRBV3-2	-	TRBJ1-4	-	CASSQEIGGTTNEKLFF	TGTGCCAGCAGCCAAGAAATAGGGGGAACAACTAATGAAAAACTGTTTTTT
TRBV4-2	few	TRBJ2-5	-	CASSQVDYQETQYF	TGTGCCAGCAGCCAAGTGGACTACCAAGAGACCCAGTACTTC
TRBV4-2	-	TRBJ1-5	-	CASSQDYNQPQHF	TGTGCCAGCAGCCAAGATTACAATCAGCCCCAGCATTTT
TRBV25-1	-	TRBJ1-6	TRBD1	CASSTQGEGSPLHF	TGTGCCAGCAGTACCCAGGGGGAAGGCTCACCCCTCCACTTT
TRBV6-5	-	TRBJ1-4	TRBD1	CASSYGTGGYEKLFF	TGTGCCAGCAGTTACGGGACAGGGGGCTATGAAAAACTGTTTTTT
TRBV30	-	TRBJ1-6	-	CAWRRTEGSSPLHF	TGTGCCTGGAGACGGACGGAGGGGAGCTCACCCCTCCACTTT
TRBV24-1	-	TRBJ1-1	-	CATMGRGLTEAFF	TGTGCCACCATGGGACGAGGCCTCACTGAAGCTTTCTTT
TRBV3-1/TRBV3-2	-	TRBJ1-3	-	CASSQNTIYF	TGTGCCAGCAGCCAAAACACCATATATTTT
TRBV10-1	-	TRBJ2-1	-	CASSEDLFNEQFF	TGCGCCAGCAGTGAGGACTTATTCAATGAGCAGTTCTTC
TRBV6-2/TRBV6-3	-	TRBJ1-2	-	CASSLGFWTENYGYTF	TGTGCCAGCAGTTTAGGATTCTGGACAGAGAACTATGGCTACACCTTC
TRBV30	-	TRBJ1-6	-	CAWSVTVYNSPLHF	TGTGCCTGGAGTGTAACAGTCTATAATTCACCCCTCCACTTT
TRBV5-1	few	TRBJ2-7	-	CASSLAGIYYEQYF	TGCGCCAGCAGCTTGGCGGGAATCTACTACGAGCAGTACTTC
TRBV29-1	-	TRBJ2-3	TRBD2	CSLGTSEDTQYF	TGCAGCCTCGGGACTAGTGAAGATACGCAGTATTTT
TRBV27	-	TRBJ2-7	-	CASSLKWGSVYEQYF	TGTGCCAGCAGCCTAAAATGGGGCAGCGTGTACGAGCAGTACTTC